What follows are 28 T cell receptor beta chains derived from one specimen sequenced in a study of blood T cell repertoires in COVID-19. The data were produced by immunoSEQ multiplex PCR, yet TCRdb's version contains in-frame clones alone and is incomplete. The sample shows some 50,000 clones, about 89% of them seen only once. Sample: peripheral blood. The origin of the receptors is a human donor in a cohort sampled during active COVID-19.

The chain employs TRBV28 and TRBJ1-1; a weak D match, TRBD1 (5 bases). The CDR3 runs 12 residues. The V end was cut by 6 bases, the J end by 3 bases, with 8 bases between. Germline CDR1 reads MDHEN; CDR2 reads SYDVKM. The CDR3 nucleotides are TGTGCCAGCAGGGGGCCCCACACTGAAGCTTTCTTT. It yields the protein CASRGPHTEAFF.

The chain employs TRBV18 and TRBJ1-1, with D uncertain. V lost 6 bases, J lost 4 bases, and 9 bases lay in between. The CDR3 extends over 12 amino acids. The V gene's germline CDR1 is KGHSH and CDR2 LQKENI. DNA for the CDR3: TGTGCCAGCTCCTCGGCGGGCACTGAAGCTTTCTTT. Translation: CASSSAGTEAFF.

The rearrangement joins TRBV7-2 to TRBJ2-1, with TRBD2 identical over 7 bases. Per germline, CDR1 SGHTA and CDR2 FQGNSA. The ends lost 3 bases at V and 6 bases at J; junction bases unmatched: 5. CDR3 size: 14 residues. The CDR3 region has the DNA TGTGCCAGCAGCTTGGGCGGGAGAATCAATGAGCAGTTCTTC. The encoded protein is CASSLGGRINEQFF.

The V and J genes are TRBV30 and TRBJ2-3; D is uncertain. Germline CDR1 and CDR2: GTSNPN and SVGIG (reference sequence). Between the trimmed V and J ends, which lost 5 bases and 2 bases, there was a span of 8 bases. The CDR3 runs 12 residues. As DNA, the CDR3 is TGTGCCTGGGGCGACATCACAGATACGCAGTATTTT. Translating gives CAWGDITDTQYF.

The chain couples TRBV4-1 to TRBJ1-3; D is ambiguous. Germline loops: CDR1 MGHRA, CDR2 YSYEKL. The V and J ends lost 2 bases and 4 bases respectively, with 6 bases between them. This CDR3 has 13 amino acids. CDR3 in amino acids: CASSQLTGNTIYF. CDR3 nucleotides: TGCGCCAGCAGCCAACTGACAGGAAACACCATATATTTT.

The rearrangement joins TRBV6-2 or TRBV6-3 to TRBJ2-7; 8 nucleotides align to TRBD2. The length of the CDR3 is 14 residues. Germline CDR1 reads MNHEY; CDR2 reads SVGEGT. V gave up 4 bases and J gave up 3 bases; unmatched junction bases: 5. CDR3 in DNA: TGTGCCAGCAGTTCCAAGCGGGAGTACTACGAGCAGTACTTC. Protein product: CASSSKREYYEQYF.

The chain uses TRBV9 and TRBJ2-7; TRBD2 is a possible D gene (6 bases). Germline values: CDR1 SGDLS, CDR2 YYNGEE. V was shortened by 4 bases and J by 3 bases, with 20 bases between the two germline ends. There are 16 residues in the CDR3. The CDR3, as DNA: TGTGCCAGCAGCCCCAAAGGCGGGACCAAAGACTACGAGCAGTACTTC. It translates to CASSPKGGTKDYEQYF.

This clone was seen just once. The chain joins TRBV11-1 to TRBJ2-7; possibly TRBD1 for D (5 bases). The V gene lost 5 bases and the J gene lost 9 bases, with 14 bases spanning the gap. The CDR3 is made up of 12 amino acids. Germline CDR1 reads SGHAT; CDR2 reads FQDESV (reference sequence). The CDR3 region has the DNA TGTGCCAGCAGCGGTCAGGGAAGGGGGCAGTACTTC. Translation gives CASSGQGRGQYF.

Comment on this clone: The junction does not match germline at one end; this may be a read error. The chain is built from TRBV12-3 or TRBV12-4 and TRBJ2-7; no clear D gene. This CDR3 contains 11 residues. The CDR3: CASSLPPKLDF. In DNA form, the CDR3 reads TGTGCCAGCAGCCTCCCACCTAAATTGGACTTC.

This clone was found once. The V gene is TRBV7-9, the J gene TRBJ2-4; D is unresolved. V shed 1 base and J shed 0 bases, with 10 bases lying between them. CDR1 SEHNR and CDR2 FQNEAQ come from the germline V gene (reference sequence). The CDR3 sequence is 16 residues long. As DNA, the CDR3 is TGTGCCAGCAGCTTAGGTGCAGGTTTAGCCAAAAACATTCAGTACTTC. It codes for CASSLGAGLAKNIQYF.

The chain carries TRBV5-1 and TRBJ2-3, with D possibly being TRBD2 (6 bases). V was pared by 0 bases and J by 4 bases, with 27 bases between. The CDR3 covers 20 residues. Germline V gives CDR1 SGHRS, CDR2 YFSETQ. The CDR3 sequence is CASSLEAPSSGLFTADTQYF. The DNA of the CDR3 is TGCGCCAGCAGCTTGGAGGCTCCTAGTAGCGGCCTTTTTACCGCAGATACGCAGTATTTT.

The rearrangement links TRBV2 to TRBJ1-6; 8 bases are a match to TRBD1. The CDR3 contains 13 residues. The junction had 9 bases not matched to a gene; V was cut back by 11 bases and J by 9 bases. Germline V CDR1 and CDR2: SNHLY, FYNNEI. The CDR3 sequence: CAGRDRTRSPLHF. In DNA, the CDR3 is TGTGCCGGAAGGGACAGGACGCGTTCACCCCTCCACTTT.

This chain connects TRBV10-3 to TRBJ2-6, with 12 bases matching TRBD2. Germline trimming cut 6 bases from V and 2 bases from J; bases unmatched to any gene: 11. The CDR3 is made up of 19 amino acids. Germline V gene sequence: CDR1 ENHRY, CDR2 SYGVKD. The DNA of the CDR3 is TGTGCCATCAGAGGAACTAGCGGGAGGAATCTTCCTGGGGCCAACGTCCTGACTTTC. This translates into CAIRGTSGRNLPGANVLTF.

CDR3 sequence reads: CASSRYSGSSREQFF. CDR3 in DNA: TGTGCCAGCAGCCGATATAGCGGGAGTAGCCGTGAGCAGTTCTTC. This chain uses TRBV3-1 (or the pseudogene TRBV3-2) with TRBJ2-1, with 9 bases lining up with TRBD2. The V and J ends lost 4 bases and 9 bases, in that order; junction bases with no gene match: 10. The CDR3 extends over 15 amino acids. The germline CDR1 and CDR2 sequences are LGHDT and YNNKEL (reference sequence).

V is TRBV19 and J is TRBJ2-7; D is possibly TRBD1 (6 bases). Trimming shortened V by 4 bases and J by 3 bases, and 10 bases separated the two germline ends. Germline V gives CDR1 LNHDA, CDR2 SQIVND (reference sequence). There are 13 residues in the CDR3. This CDR3 is CASSTRDNYEQYF. CDR3 coding DNA: TGTGCCAGTAGTACCAGGGACAACTACGAGCAGTACTTC.

V gene TRBV2 combines with J gene TRBJ1-1, with TRBD1 identical over 12 bases. V shed 5 bases, J shed 8 bases, and the junction held 9 bases outside the gene matches. The CDR3 length is 15 residues. The germline gives CDR1 SNHLY, CDR2 FYNNEI. CDR3 sequence reads: CASSFLRDRGREAFF. CDR3 DNA: TGTGCCAGCAGTTTCCTCCGGGACAGGGGGCGAGAAGCTTTCTTT.

V and J are TRBV7-3 and TRBJ2-3; TRBD1 agrees at 7 bases. CDR1 is SGHTA and CDR2 is FQGTGA in the germline V gene. The CDR3 consists of 14 residues. The V and J ends lost 5 bases and 6 bases, in that order; junction bases with no gene match: 8. The CDR3 region has the DNA TGTGCCAGCAGCAAAGCCCGGGACAGCGATACGCAGTATTTT. Translating gives CASSKARDSDTQYF. Drawing the rest from reference TRBV7-3 and TRBJ2-3, the complete variable domain is GAGVSQTPSNKVTEKGKYVELRCDPISGHTALYWYRQSLGQGPEFLIYFQGTGAADDSGLPNDRFFAVRPEGSVSTLKIQRTERGDSAVYLCASSKARDSDTQYFGPGTRLTVL.

This sequence joins TRBV5-4 and TRBJ2-1; the D gene is possibly TRBD2 (6 bases). The CDR3 consists of 14 residues. Germline CDR1 SGHNT, CDR2 YYREEE (reference sequence). The V end was cut by 5 bases, the J end by 6 bases, with 15 bases between. CDR3 DNA: TGTGCCAGCAGGGGGGAGGATTTGAGCAATGAGCAGTTCTTC. Residues: CASRGEDLSNEQFF.

The CDR3 spells CASSASGTKSSYEQYF. CDR3 DNA: TGCGCCAGCAGTGCCTCCGGGACAAAGAGCTCCTACGAGCAGTACTTC. The rearrangement links TRBV10-1 to TRBJ2-7; possibly TRBD1 for D (6 bases). Trimming shortened V by 4 bases and J by 0 bases, and 16 bases separated the two germline ends. This CDR3 is 16 amino acids long. CDR1 and CDR2 (germline): WNHNN, SYGVQD (reference sequence).

This chain connects TRBV9 to TRBJ2-5; D remains ambiguous. V lost 3 bases and J lost 7, with 7 bases in between. Germline V gene data show CDR1 as SGDLS and CDR2 as YYNGEE. This CDR3 has 11 amino acids. CDR3 sequence: CASSDSGTQYF. The CDR3 nucleotides are TGTGCCAGCAGCGACAGTGGGACCCAGTACTTC.

The rearrangement links TRBV12-3 or TRBV12-4 to TRBJ2-5, with D uncertain. The CDR3 runs to 9 residues. The germline V and J ends were trimmed by 6 bases and 10 bases, with 6 bases remaining between them. Here the CDR3 reads CASSQNQYF. In DNA, the CDR3 is TGTGCCAGCAGCCAAAACCAGTACTTC.

This chain connects TRBV25-1 to TRBJ1-2, with D tentatively TRBD1 (6 bases). Germline V CDR1 and CDR2: MGHDK, SYGVNS. Trimming took off 6 bases at V and 4 bases at J, with 12 bases between the two ends. The CDR3 contains 13 residues. The CDR3 DNA reads as TGTGCCAGCAGGGGGAGGGACACCTATGGCTACACCTTC. Protein: CASRGRDTYGYTF.

This chain joins TRBV10-3 and TRBJ2-1, with 8 bases matching TRBD2. The ends lost 3 bases at V and 5 bases at J; junction bases unmatched: 0. Per the germline V gene, CDR1 is ENHRY and CDR2 is SYGVKD. The CDR3 loop spans 13 amino acids. CDR3 protein: CAISELADNEQFF. In nucleotides, the CDR3 is TGTGCCATCAGTGAACTAGCGGACAATGAGCAGTTCTTC.

This clone is termed medium-sized. The genes are TRBV7-5 and TRBJ2-1; the table assigns TRBD2, which was not confirmed against the DNA. TRBV7-5 is marked as a pseudogene. This CDR3 spans 15 amino acids. The CDR3 DNA reads TGTGTCAGAAGCTTAGGTACTAGCAGCTACAATGAGCAGTTCTTC. Residues: CVRSLGTSSYNEQFF.

This sequence joins TRBV15 and TRBJ1-4; tentatively, D is TRBD1 (5 bases). The CDR3 sequence is 13 residues long. V was clipped by 0 bases and J by 12 bases, with 11 bases between them. Germline CDR1 reads LNHNV; CDR2 reads YYDKDF (reference sequence). The CDR3 protein is CATSRDRGEELFF. The CDR3 nucleotides are TGTGCCACCAGCAGAGATCGGGGGGAAGAACTGTTTTTT.

The V and J genes are TRBV4-2 and TRBJ2-7, with D unresolved. CDR3 length: 12 amino acids. Germline V gene data show CDR1 as LGHNA and CDR2 as YNFKEQ. Trimming removed 0 bases from V and 7 bases from J, with 7 bases in between. CDR3 nucleotides: TGTGCCAGCAGCCAAGATCTGGAGGAGCAGTACTTC. Translation: CASSQDLEEQYF.

V usage is TRBV5-1 and J usage is TRBJ2-1; no reliable D call. From germline, CDR1 is SGHRS and CDR2 YFSETQ. This CDR3 has 16 residues. The V end lost 0 bases, the J end lost 0 bases, and 10 bases lay between the germline ends. CDR3 nucleotides: TGCGCCAGCAGCTTGGCCGTGGTGAGCTCCTACAATGAGCAGTTCTTC. This translates into CASSLAVVSSYNEQFF.

V and J are TRBV3-1 (or the pseudogene TRBV3-2) and TRBJ2-4, with 7 bases identical to TRBD1. The CDR3 is 18 amino acids. With 4 bases clipped from V and 1 base from J, the junction kept 13 bases outside the gene matches. From germline, CDR1 is LGHDT and CDR2 YNNKEL (reference sequence). The CDR3 nucleotides read TGTGCCAGCAGCCCCAAGACAGGGAACCCTACGGCCAAAAACATTCAGTACTTC. Protein sequence: CASSPKTGNPTAKNIQYF.